The clone carrying this T cell receptor (beta chain) occurred a few times. The target antigen is unknown. The record originates from a study of beta chain features in type 1 diabetes. On the study more broadly: Patients did not differ from healthy donors in age, gender or cell yield. Notes on the study in general: Moderately but significantly shorter TCRB CDR3s were found in Type 1 diabetes patients in all four CD4+ subsets.

The entirety of the isolated RNA underwent reverse transcription, so expressed TCRB transcripts were sequenced. Read counts averaged approximately 3.5 million for samples of naive, central memory and regulatory T cells. Method: immunoSEQ multiplex PCR; TCRdb's copy keeps in-frame clones and lacks some. The sample lists around 41,000 clones, around 63% occurring once. Germline assignment: CDR1 MGHRA and CDR2 YSYEKL. The CDR3 spans 15 residues. Trimming removed 0 bases from V and 0 bases from J, with 9 bases in between. This TCR came from a man aged 25-45 years with type 1 diabetes. Some clones in this sample may be carry-over from other donors' samples. The J gene is TRBJ2-7, the V gene TRBV4-1; no clear D. Specimen: Tregs from blood. In DNA, the CDR3 is TGCGCCAGCAGCCAAGACAATCTGAGCTCCTACGAGCAGTACTTC. It is translated as CASSQDNLSSYEQYF.